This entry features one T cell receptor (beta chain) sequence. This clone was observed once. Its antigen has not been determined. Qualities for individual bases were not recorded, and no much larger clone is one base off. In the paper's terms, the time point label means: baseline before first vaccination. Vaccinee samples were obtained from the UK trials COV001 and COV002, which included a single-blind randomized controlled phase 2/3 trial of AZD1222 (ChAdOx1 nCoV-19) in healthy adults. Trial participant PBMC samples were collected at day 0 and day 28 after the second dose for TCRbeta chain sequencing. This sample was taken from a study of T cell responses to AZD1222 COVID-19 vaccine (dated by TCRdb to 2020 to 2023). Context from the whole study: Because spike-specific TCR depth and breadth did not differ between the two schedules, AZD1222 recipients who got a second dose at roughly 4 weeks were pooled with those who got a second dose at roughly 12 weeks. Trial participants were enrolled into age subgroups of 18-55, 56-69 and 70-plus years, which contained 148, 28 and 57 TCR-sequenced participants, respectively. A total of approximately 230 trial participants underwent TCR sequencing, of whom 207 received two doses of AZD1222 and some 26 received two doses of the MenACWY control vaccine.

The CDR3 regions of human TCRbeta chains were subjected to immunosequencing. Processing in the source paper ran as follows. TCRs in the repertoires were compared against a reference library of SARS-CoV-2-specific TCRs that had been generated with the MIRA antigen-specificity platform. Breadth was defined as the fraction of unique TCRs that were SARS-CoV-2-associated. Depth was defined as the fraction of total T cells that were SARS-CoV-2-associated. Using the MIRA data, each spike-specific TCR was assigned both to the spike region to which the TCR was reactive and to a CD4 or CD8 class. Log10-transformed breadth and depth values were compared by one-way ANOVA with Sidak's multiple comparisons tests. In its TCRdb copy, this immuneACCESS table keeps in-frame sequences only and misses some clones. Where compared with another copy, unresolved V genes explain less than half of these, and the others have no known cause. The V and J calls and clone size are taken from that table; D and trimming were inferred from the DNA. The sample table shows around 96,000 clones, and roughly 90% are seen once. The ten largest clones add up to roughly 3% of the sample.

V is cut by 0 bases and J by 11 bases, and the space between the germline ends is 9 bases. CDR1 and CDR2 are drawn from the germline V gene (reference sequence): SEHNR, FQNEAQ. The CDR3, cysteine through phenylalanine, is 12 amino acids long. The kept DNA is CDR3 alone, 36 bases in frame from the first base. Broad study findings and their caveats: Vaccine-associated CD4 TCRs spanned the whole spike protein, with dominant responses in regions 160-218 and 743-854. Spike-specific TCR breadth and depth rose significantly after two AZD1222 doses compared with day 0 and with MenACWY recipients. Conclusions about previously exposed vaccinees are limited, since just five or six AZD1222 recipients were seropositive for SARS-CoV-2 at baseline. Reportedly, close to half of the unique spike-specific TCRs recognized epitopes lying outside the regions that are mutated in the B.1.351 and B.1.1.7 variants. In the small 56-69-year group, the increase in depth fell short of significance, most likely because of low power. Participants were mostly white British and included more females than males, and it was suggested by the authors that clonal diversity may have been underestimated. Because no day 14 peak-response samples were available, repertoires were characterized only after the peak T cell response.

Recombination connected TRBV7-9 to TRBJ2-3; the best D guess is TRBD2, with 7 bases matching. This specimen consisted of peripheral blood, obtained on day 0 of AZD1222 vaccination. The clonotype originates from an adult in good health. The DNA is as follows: TGTGCCAGCAGCTTAGCGGGGGGGCGGCAGTATTTT. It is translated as CASSLAGGRQYF.